These T cell receptor beta chains were read from a single sample in a study of T cell changes during pregnancy in multiple sclerosis. The method was immunoSEQ multiplex PCR; TCRdb's version includes in-frame clones alone and lacks a portion of them. The sample consists of under 85,000 clones, 75% to 95% of them appearing once. Sequencing used CD4+ T cells from peripheral blood mononuclear cells, obtained in the second trimester of pregnancy. These receptors were obtained from a female donor with multiple sclerosis, enrolled in a pregnancy study. Each CDR3 is given with its conserved first and last residue. Fields, in order: V gene, clone size, D gene, J gene, CDR3 protein, CDR3 DNA. A D gene is named only where the DNA matches it firmly. The listing skips clone size in some rows; elsewhere it reads once, few, many or a size class.

TRBV30	NA	TRBD2	TRBJ2-5	CAWSAPSGRMRRETQYF	TGTGCCTGGAGTGCCCCTAGCGGGAGGATGAGACGGGAGACCCAGTACTTC
TRBV6-6	NA	TRBD2	TRBJ2-1	CASMYPASGGYNEQFF	TGTGCCAGCATGTACCCGGCTAGCGGGGGTTACAATGAGCAGTTCTTC
TRBV6-5	NA	NA	TRBJ2-7	CASRSDGSTYEQYF	TGTGCCAGCAGGAGTGACGGGAGCACCTACGAGCAGTACTTC
TRBV19	NA	TRBD2	TRBJ2-1	CASSIVAGVNNEQFF	TGTGCCAGTAGTATAGTAGCGGGGGTGAACAATGAGCAGTTCTTC
TRBV7-9	NA	TRBD1	TRBJ2-1	CASSARTGTLADEQFF	TGTGCCAGCAGCGCGCGGACAGGGACTCTAGCCGATGAGCAGTTCTTC
TRBV5-1	NA	NA	TRBJ2-6	CASSAGHSGANVLTF	TGCGCCAGCAGCGCAGGGCACTCTGGGGCCAACGTCCTGACTTTC
TRBV5-1	once	TRBD1	TRBJ1-1	CASSPGPGGTEAFF	TGCGCCAGCAGCCCCGGTCCAGGGGGAACTGAAGCTTTCTTT
TRBV29-1	NA	NA	TRBJ1-4	CSVEAANEKLFF	TGCAGCGTTGAAGCTGCTAATGAAAAACTGTTTTTT
TRBV7-2	NA	TRBD2	TRBJ2-5	CASSSQRGGGETQYF	TGTGCCAGCAGCTCGCAGCGGGGGGGCGGGGAGACCCAGTACTTC
TRBV5-4	NA	NA	TRBJ1-2	CASSLDSYGYTF	TGTGCCAGCAGCTTAGACTCTTATGGCTACACCTTC
TRBV10-3	once	TRBD1	TRBJ1-2	CAIYSPDRANYGYTF	TGTGCCATCTATTCCCCGGACAGGGCTAACTATGGCTACACCTTC
TRBV28	once	TRBD1	TRBJ1-5	CASSSGDRVSQPQHF	TGTGCCAGCAGTTCCGGAGACAGGGTGTCCCAGCCCCAGCATTTT
TRBV7-2	NA	NA	TRBJ2-1	CASSLSDKQFF	TGTGCCAGCAGCTTATCGGACAAGCAGTTCTTC
TRBV11-2	NA	TRBD2	TRBJ2-1	CASSRRGLAGAYNEQFF	TGTGCCAGCAGCCGACGCGGACTAGCGGGCGCCTACAATGAGCAGTTCTTC
TRBV18	once	NA	TRBJ2-7	CASSPGTYEQYF	TGTGCCAGCTCACCCGGTACCTACGAGCAGTACTTC
TRBV7-9	NA	TRBD2	TRBJ2-7	CASSFPGLAEYF	TGTGCCAGCAGCTTTCCGGGACTAGCAGAGTACTTC
TRBV15	NA	NA	TRBJ2-5	CATSMSYQETQYF	TGTGCCACCAGCATGTCCTACCAAGAGACCCAGTACTTC
TRBV6-5	NA	TRBD1	TRBJ1-2	CASSYSTGYGYTF	TGTGCCAGCAGTTACTCGACAGGGTATGGCTACACCTTC
TRBV13	NA	TRBD1	TRBJ1-3	CASTDTGGASGNTIYF	TGTGCCAGCACCGATACAGGGGGCGCATCTGGAAACACCATATATTTT
TRBV6-4	NA	TRBD2	TRBJ2-7	CASSSPPGLAGNEQYF	TGTGCCAGCAGTTCACCTCCGGGACTAGCGGGAAACGAGCAGTACTTC
TRBV23-1	NA	NA	TRBJ2-7	CASSHPGSSRHYEQYF	TGCGCCAGCAGTCACCCGGGATCGAGCAGACACTACGAGCAGTACTTC
TRBV10-3	NA	TRBD2	TRBJ2-1	CAISSSGTYNEQFF	TGTGCCATCAGTTCTAGCGGGACCTACAATGAGCAGTTCTTC
TRBV7-3	NA	TRBD2	TRBJ2-5	CASSTSGGAETQYF	TGTGCCAGCAGCACTAGCGGGGGGGCGGAGACCCAGTACTTC
TRBV6-6	NA	TRBD1	TRBJ1-3	CASSSGTGTSGNTIYF	TGTGCCAGCAGCTCCGGGACAGGGACCTCTGGAAACACCATATATTTT
TRBV7-2	NA	TRBD1	TRBJ1-1	CASSQRQGTNTEAFF	TGTGCCAGCAGCCAAAGACAGGGGACGAACACTGAAGCTTTCTTT
TRBV4-3	NA	NA	TRBJ1-2	CASSQEQGGYTF	TGCGCCAGCAGCCAAGAACAGGGTGGCTACACCTTC
TRBV7-2	NA	NA	TRBJ1-4	CASSFQGSNEKLFF	TGTGCCAGCAGCTTTCAGGGGTCGAATGAAAAACTGTTTTTT
TRBV27	few	NA	TRBJ1-5	CASSLSDSNSNQPQHF	TGTGCCAGCAGTTTATCCGATAGTAATAGCAATCAGCCCCAGCATTTT
TRBV28	NA	NA	TRBJ1-3	CASSLPSSGNTIYF	TGTGCCAGCAGTCTCCCCAGCTCTGGAAACACCATATATTTT
TRBV5-1	NA	NA	TRBJ1-1	CASSLSQGHTEAFF	TGCGCCAGCAGCTTAAGTCAGGGGCACACTGAAGCTTTCTTT
TRBV30	once	TRBD1	TRBJ1-2	CAWSLKGQGLSGYTF	TGTGCCTGGAGTCTTAAAGGACAGGGGCTTAGTGGCTACACCTTC